The T cell receptor (beta chain) described here comes from a study of OX40 agonist ivuxolimab in advanced cancers. At the level of the whole study: Ivuxolimab, which targeted the costimulatory receptor OX40 (CD134), was an agonistic, fully human IgG2 monoclonal antibody. Intravenous ivuxolimab was administered to patients every 2 weeks at six dose levels: 0.01, 0.1, 0.3, 1.5, 3 and 10 mg/kg. Of the 50 to 55 patients in dose escalation, about 19 had hepatocellular carcinoma, around 15 had melanoma, 9 had renal cell carcinoma and 9 had head and neck cancer. In the dose-escalation cohort, roughly 80% of patients were male, and the mean age was approximately 64 years, with a range of about 23 to 85. Patients were allowed to have had prior anti-PD-1, anti-PD-L1 or anti-CTLA-4 therapy, and approximately 40% of the dose-escalation patients had been treated with checkpoint inhibitors. Three dose-escalation patients achieved partial responses, one with hepatocellular carcinoma and two with cutaneous melanoma. Peripheral TCRbeta sequencing aimed to test whether ivuxolimab altered TCR sequence diversity and caused clonal T-cell expansion. The monotherapy dose-escalation portion (N ≈ 50 patients) of the phase I ivuxolimab trial is reported in the paper.

Remarks on this clone: Its antigen target is currently unknown. Base quality data are lacking; no much larger clone is found one base away.

For sequencing of the TCRbeta CDR3 region, genomic DNA was extracted from the sorted cells. TCRbeta CDR3 regions were sequenced using the immunoSEQ Assay. Not all clones reach the TCRdb copy of this immuneACCESS table, which keeps in-frame sequences only. Checked studies attribute under half of the gap to unresolved V genes and leave the rest unexplained. The sample table shows around 88,000 clones, and 92% are seen once. Of the sample, around 0.51% is held by the ten largest clones. Broader findings and caveats from the paper: At doses of 0.1 to 3.0 mg/kg, clonal expansion of both CD4+ and CD8+ T cells in blood was seen between baseline and week 6. Low levels of normalized T-cell clonal expansion were also seen in some patients who did not respond. On average, CD8+ T cells showed more expanded clones than CD4+ T cells after ivuxolimab. In the 0.1-3.0 mg/kg groups, partial responders were among the patients with the lowest normalized peripheral clonal expansion, particularly in CD8+ T cells. The antigen specificity of the peripheral T cells that underwent clonal expansion was not determined.

Patients with a history of autoimmune disease or receiving systemic immunosuppression were excluded from the trial. Peripheral blood for TCR sequencing was collected from all dose cohorts at baseline, on cycle 4 day 1, and on cycle 7 day 1. The samples were taken from a phase I, first-in-human, multicenter, open-label dose-escalation trial of ivuxolimab. Adults with locally advanced or metastatic melanoma, renal cell, hepatocellular, or head and neck squamous cell carcinoma were enrolled in the trial. Before TCR sequencing, CD4+ T cells and CD8+ T cells were sorted from peripheral blood as separate populations. The TCR sequence derives from an adult with an advanced solid tumor such as melanoma, head and neck, liver or kidney cancer. Sequenced here: CD4+ or CD8+ T cells sorted from blood, sampled in a trial of the OX40 agonist ivuxolimab.

The CDR3 in this case is CASSQDSFFTEAFF. The nucleotide sequence is given as TGTGCCAGCAGCCAAGATTCATTCTTCACTGAAGCTTTCTTT. The rearranged chain carries TRBV4-2 and TRBJ1-1; confidence is insufficient to name the D gene. Sequences LGHNA (CDR1) and YNFKEQ (CDR2) are obtained from the germline V gene. The trim is 0 bases for V and 4 bases for J, with a gap of 9 bases between the germline ends. Reading from cysteine to phenylalanine, the CDR3 counts 14 amino acids. Only the CDR3 DNA stays, 42 bases, in frame from base 1.